This TCR beta chain was documented in a study of response to subunit inactivated influenza vaccine. Study-wide results and limits: That few new T cells are recruited by each seasonal influenza vaccination was the authors' suggestion.

TCRdb analysed the RT-PCR reads with MiXCR anew, one entry per CDR3 protein. Here the sample spans under 500,000 distinct CDR3 sequences, over 9.5% being singletons. V lost 4 bases to trimming and J lost 3 bases, with 11 bases between them. This CDR3 contains 15 residues. The germline CDR1 and CDR2 sequences are SGHRS and YFSETQ. This clonotype was detected many times. What it recognizes is unknown. The sequence came from a middle-aged man who received an inactivated influenza vaccine. The chain uses TRBV5-1 and TRBJ2-6; D is possibly TRBD1 (5 bases). The specimen was PBMCs from blood, collected 40 to 50 days after vaccination. DNA of the CDR3: TGCGCCAGCAGCCCTAACACAGGTGGGGCCAACGTCCTGACTTTC. It codes for CASSPNTGGANVLTF.